This T cell receptor beta chain was observed in a study of cytomegalovirus exposure and HLA in healthy donors. Background on the study: About 80 million unique TCR sequences came from HLA-typed donors in an early release. The study, taken as a whole, reports: Indistinguishability led to the exclusion of some V segments, TRBV6-2 and TRBV6-3 included. The authors later linked a missense DCLRE1C variant to TCR beta V- and J-gene trimming.

Turning to this clone: Its antigen remains unknown.

Per germline, CDR1 WNHNN and CDR2 SYGVQD (reference sequence). The CDR3 is 13 residues long. Trimming cost V 4 bases and J 9 bases, with 13 bases left between them. The PCR was carried out with 60 Vbeta primers and 13 Jbeta primers. Using immunoSEQ multiplex PCR, the repertoire was profiled, and TCRdb retains in-frame clones only, with some absent. The table shows some 170,000 clones, with over 60% occurring only once. Healthy people donating bone marrow made up the donors. Sequencing was carried out using PBMCs. The sequence derives from a man aged 40-50 years in good health and CMV-seropositive. This chain uses TRBV10-1 with TRBJ1-5; tentative D call: TRBD1 (6 bases). The CDR3 coding sequence is TGCGCCAGCAGTGGGGGGCCGTATGCGCCCCAGCATTTT. This translates into CASSGGPYAPQHF.